Given below is one T cell receptor beta chain in context. The antigen is unknown. The sample comes from a study of CD8 T cells in ankylosing spondylitis. Findings and limits, study-wide: Characteristic, it appeared, of ankylosing spondylitis blood was a TCR beta motif of roughly 8 highly homologous variants. Matched ankylosing spondylitis synovial fluid reportedly contained a significantly enriched population of disease-linked clones.

Libraries for TCR beta were made by quantitative 5'-RACE with molecular barcodes. TCRdb analysed the 5' RACE reads with MiXCR anew, one entry per CDR3 protein. The sample carries 200,000 to 250,000 distinct CDR3 sequences, about 10% recorded once. Per germline, CDR1 SNHLY and CDR2 FYNNEI. This CDR3 has 12 amino acids. Deletions cut 8 bases from V and 3 bases from J, with 10 bases between. The origin of this receptor is a male donor with ankylosing spondylitis or in good health (not recorded which). The rearrangement links TRBV2 to TRBJ1-1; TRBD1 is a possible D gene (5 bases). Sequencing input: blood, either unsorted or a sorted T cell fraction (not recorded which). The CDR3 here is CASHTGYTEAFF. The CDR3 DNA sequence: TGTGCCAGCCACACAGGCTACACTGAAGCTTTCTTT.